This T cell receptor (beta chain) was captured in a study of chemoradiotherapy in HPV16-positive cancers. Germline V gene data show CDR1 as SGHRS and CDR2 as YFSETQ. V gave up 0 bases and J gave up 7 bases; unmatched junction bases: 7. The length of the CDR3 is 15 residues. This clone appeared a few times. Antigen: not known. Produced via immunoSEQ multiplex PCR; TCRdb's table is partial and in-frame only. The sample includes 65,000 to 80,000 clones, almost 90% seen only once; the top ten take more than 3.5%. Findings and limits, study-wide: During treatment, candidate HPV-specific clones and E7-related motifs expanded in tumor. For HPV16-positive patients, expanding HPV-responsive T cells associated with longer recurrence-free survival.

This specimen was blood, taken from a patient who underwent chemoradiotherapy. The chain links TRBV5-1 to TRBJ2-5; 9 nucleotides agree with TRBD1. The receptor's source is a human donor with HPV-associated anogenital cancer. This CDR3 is CASSLEGTGQGTQYF. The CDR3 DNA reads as TGCGCCAGCAGCTTGGAGGGGACAGGGCAGGGGACCCAGTACTTC.